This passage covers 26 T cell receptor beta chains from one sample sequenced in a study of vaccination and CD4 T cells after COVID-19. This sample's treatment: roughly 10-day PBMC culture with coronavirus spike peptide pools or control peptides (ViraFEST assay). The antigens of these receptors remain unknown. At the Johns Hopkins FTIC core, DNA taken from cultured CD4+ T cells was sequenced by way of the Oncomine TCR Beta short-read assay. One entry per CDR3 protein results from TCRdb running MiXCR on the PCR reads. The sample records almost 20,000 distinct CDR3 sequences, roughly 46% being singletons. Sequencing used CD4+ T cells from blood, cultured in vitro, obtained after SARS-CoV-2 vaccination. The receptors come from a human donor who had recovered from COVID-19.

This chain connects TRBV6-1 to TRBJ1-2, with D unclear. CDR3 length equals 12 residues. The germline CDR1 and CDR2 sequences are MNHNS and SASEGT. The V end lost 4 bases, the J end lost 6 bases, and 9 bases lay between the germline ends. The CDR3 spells CASSGGENGYTF. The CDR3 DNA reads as TGTGCCAGCAGTGGGGGAGAGAATGGCTACACCTTC.

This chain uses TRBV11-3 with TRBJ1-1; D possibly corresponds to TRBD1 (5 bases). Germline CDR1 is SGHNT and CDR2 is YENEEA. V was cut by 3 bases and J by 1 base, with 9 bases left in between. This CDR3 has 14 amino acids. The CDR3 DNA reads TGTGCCAGCAGCTTCAGAGACAGGAACACTGAAGCTTTCTTT. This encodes CASSFRDRNTEAFF.

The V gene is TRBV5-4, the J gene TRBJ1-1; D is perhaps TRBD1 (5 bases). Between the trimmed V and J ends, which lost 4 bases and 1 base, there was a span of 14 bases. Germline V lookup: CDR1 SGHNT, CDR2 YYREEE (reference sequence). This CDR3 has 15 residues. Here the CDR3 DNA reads TGTGCCAGCAGCCGGGGGGTGGCAGAGAACACTGAAGCTTTCTTT. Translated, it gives CASSRGVAENTEAFF.

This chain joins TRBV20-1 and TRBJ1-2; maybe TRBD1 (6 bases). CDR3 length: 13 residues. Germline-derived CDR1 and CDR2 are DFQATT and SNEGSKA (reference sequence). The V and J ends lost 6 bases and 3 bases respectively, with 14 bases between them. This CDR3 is CSASPPGDYGYTF. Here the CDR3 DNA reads TGCAGTGCGAGTCCCCCAGGGGACTATGGCTACACCTTC.

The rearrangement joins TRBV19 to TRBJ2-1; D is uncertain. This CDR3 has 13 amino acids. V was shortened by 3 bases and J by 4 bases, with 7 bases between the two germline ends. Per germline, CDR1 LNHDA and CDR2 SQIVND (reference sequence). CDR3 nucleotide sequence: TGTGCCAGTAGTATTGGACGGTACAATGAGCAGTTCTTC. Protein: CASSIGRYNEQFF.

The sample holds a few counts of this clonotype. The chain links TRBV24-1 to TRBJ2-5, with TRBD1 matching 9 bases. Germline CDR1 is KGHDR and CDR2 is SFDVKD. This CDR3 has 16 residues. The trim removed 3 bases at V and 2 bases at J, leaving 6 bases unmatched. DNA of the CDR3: TGTGCCACCAGTGATGGAACCGGGACAGGGCAAGAGACCCAGTACTTC. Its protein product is CATSDGTGTGQETQYF.

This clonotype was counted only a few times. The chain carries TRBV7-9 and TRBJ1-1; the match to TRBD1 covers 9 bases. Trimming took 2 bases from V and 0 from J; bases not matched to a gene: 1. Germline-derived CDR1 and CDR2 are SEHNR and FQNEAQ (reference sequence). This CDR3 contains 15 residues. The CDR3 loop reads CASSLTGGMNTEAFF. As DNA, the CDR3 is TGTGCCAGCAGCTTAACAGGGGGCATGAACACTGAAGCTTTCTTT.

CDR3 in amino acids: CASSEKGGNTEAFF. CDR3 DNA sequence: TGCGCCAGCAGTGAGAAAGGGGGTAACACTGAAGCTTTCTTT. The chain combines TRBV10-2 with TRBJ1-1, with a weak D call TRBD1 (6 bases). Germline lookup yields CDR1 WSHSY and CDR2 SAAADI. The CDR3 contains 14 residues. Trimming took 2 bases from V and 2 from J, leaving 9 bases between them.

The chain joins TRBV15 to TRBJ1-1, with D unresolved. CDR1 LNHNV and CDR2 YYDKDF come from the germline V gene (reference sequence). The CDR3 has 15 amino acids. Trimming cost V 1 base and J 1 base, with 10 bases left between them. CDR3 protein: CATSRGEERNTEAFF. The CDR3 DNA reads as TGTGCCACCAGCAGAGGGGAAGAGAGGAACACTGAAGCTTTCTTT.

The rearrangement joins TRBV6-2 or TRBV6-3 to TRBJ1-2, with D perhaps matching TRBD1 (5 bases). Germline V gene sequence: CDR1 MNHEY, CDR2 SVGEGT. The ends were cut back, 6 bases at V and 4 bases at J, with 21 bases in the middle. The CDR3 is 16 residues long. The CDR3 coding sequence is TGTGCCAGCAGACCCCGCGAAGGGGCCAGCCTCTATGGCTACACCTTC. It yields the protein CASRPREGASLYGYTF.

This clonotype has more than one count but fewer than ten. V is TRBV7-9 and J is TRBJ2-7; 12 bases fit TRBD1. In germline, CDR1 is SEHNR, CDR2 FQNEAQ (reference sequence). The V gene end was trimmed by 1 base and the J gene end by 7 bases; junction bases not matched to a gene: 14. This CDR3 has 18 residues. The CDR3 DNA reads TGTGCCAGCAGCTTAGGACGCGGCCGGGACAGGGGGCTGGAGGAGCAGTACTTC. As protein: CASSLGRGRDRGLEEQYF.

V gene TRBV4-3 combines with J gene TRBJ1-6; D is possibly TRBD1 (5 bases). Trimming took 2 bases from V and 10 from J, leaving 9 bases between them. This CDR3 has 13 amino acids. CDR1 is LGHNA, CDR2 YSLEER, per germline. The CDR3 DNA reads TGCGCCAGCAGCCAACAACAGGACTCACCCCTCCACTTT. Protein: CASSQQQDSPLHF.

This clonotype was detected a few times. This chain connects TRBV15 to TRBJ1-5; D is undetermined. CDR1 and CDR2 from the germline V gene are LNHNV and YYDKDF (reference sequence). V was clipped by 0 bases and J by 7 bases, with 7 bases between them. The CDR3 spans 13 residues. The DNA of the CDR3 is TGTGCCACCAGCAGAGAGGTTGACCAGCCCCAGCATTTT. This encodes CATSREVDQPQHF.

The CDR3 loop is CASSPKGSEGLFF. CDR3 in DNA: TGTGCCAGCAGCCCTAAAGGGTCCGAGGGACTGTTTTTT. This chain links TRBV7-9 with TRBJ1-4; the D is unclear. The germline gives CDR1 SEHNR, CDR2 FQNEAQ (reference sequence). Trimming removed 5 bases at V and 13 bases at J, with 17 bases between. The length of the CDR3 is 13 residues.

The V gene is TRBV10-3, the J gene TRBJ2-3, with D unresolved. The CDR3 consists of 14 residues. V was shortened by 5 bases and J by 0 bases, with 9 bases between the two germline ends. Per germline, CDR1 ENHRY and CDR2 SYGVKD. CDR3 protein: CAISRDPSTDTQYF. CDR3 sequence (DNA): TGTGCCATCAGTAGAGACCCAAGCACAGATACGCAGTATTTT.

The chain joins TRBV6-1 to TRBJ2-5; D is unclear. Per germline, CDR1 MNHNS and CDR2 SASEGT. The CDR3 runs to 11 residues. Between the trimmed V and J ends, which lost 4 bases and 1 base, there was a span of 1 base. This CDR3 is CASSAQETQYF. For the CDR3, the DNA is TGTGCCAGCAGTGCCCAAGAGACCCAGTACTTC.

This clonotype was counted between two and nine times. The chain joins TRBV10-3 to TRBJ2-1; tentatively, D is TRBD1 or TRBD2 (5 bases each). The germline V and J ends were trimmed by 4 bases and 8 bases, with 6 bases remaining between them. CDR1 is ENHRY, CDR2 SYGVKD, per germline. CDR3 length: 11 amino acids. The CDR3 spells CAISGGYEQFF. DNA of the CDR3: TGTGCCATCAGTGGGGGGTATGAGCAGTTCTTC.

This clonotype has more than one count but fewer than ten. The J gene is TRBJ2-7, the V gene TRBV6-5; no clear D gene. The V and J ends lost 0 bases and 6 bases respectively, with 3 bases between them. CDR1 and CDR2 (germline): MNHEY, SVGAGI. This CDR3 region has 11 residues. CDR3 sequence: CASSYSGEQYF. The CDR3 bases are TGTGCCAGCAGTTACTCAGGCGAGCAGTACTTC.

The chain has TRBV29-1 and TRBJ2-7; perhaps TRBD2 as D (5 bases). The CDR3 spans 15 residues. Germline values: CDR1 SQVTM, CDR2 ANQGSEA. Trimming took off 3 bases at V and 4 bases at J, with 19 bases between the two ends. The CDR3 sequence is CSVDFRTASGYEQYF. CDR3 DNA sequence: TGCAGCGTTGATTTTAGGACTGCTTCGGGTTACGAGCAGTACTTC.

The CDR3 loop reads CASSSPGHTTDTQYF. As DNA, the CDR3 is TGTGCCAGCAGCTCACCGGGACATACCACAGATACGCAGTATTTT. The chain has TRBV7-6 and TRBJ2-3, with D perhaps TRBD1 (6 bases). The CDR3 runs 15 residues. Trimming pared 4 bases from V and 2 bases from J, leaving 13 bases between. CDR1 and CDR2 (germline): SGHVS, FNYEAQ.

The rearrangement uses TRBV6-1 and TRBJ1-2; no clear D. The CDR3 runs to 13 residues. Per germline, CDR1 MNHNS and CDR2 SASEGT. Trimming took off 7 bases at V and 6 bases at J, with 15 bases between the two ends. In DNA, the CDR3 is TGTGCCAGCACTGCCAAGAGGGTTGATGGCTACACCTTC. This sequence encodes CASTAKRVDGYTF.

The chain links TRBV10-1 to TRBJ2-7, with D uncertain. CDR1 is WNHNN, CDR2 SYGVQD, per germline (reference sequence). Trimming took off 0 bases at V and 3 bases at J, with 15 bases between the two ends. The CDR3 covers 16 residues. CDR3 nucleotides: TGCGCCAGCAGTGAGTCAGGTGGGATCCTCATCTACGAGCAGTACTTC. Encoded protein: CASSESGGILIYEQYF.

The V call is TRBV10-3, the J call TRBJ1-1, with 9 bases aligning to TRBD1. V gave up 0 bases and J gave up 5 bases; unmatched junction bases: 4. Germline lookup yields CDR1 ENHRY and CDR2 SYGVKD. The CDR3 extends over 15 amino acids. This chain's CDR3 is CAISESQTGGTEAFF. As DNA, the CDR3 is TGTGCCATCAGTGAGTCCCAGACAGGGGGTACTGAAGCTTTCTTT.

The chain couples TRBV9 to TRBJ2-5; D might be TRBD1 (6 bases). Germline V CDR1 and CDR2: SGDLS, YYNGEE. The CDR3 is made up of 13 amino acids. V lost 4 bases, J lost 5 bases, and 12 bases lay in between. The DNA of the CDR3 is TGTGCCAGCAGCTTTACAGGGTCCGAGACCCAGTACTTC. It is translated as CASSFTGSETQYF.

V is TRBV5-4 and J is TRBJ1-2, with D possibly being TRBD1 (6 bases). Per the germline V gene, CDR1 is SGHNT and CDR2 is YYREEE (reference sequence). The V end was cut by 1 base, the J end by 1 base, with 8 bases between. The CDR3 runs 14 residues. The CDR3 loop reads CASSLTGSNYGYTF. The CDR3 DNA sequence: TGTGCCAGCAGCTTGACAGGGAGTAACTATGGCTACACCTTC. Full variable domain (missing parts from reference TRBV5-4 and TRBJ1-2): ETGVTQSPTHLIKTRGQQVTLRCSSQSGHNTVSWYQQALGQGPQFIFQYYREEENGRGNFPPRFSGLQFPNYSSELNVNALELDDSALYLCASSLTGSNYGYTFGSGTRLTVV.

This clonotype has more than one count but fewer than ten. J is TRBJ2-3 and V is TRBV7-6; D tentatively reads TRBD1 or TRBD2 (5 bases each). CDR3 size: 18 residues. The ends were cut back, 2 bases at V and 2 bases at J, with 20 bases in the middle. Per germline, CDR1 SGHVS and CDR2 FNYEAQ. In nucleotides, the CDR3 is TGTGCCAGCAGCTTACCGCGTAGGGACGAAACCATCACAGATACGCAGTATTTT. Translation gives CASSLPRRDETITDTQYF.